The TCR beta chain under discussion was sequenced for a study of CD8 T cells in ankylosing spondylitis. Whole-study results and caveats: Previously reported in reactive arthritis synovial fluid and blood were some of the motif variants. Ankylosing spondylitis blood appeared to carry a characteristic TCR beta motif of roughly 8 highly homologous variants.

Quantitative 5'-RACE with molecular barcodes produced the TCR beta libraries. In TCRdb, the 5' RACE reads were re-called with MiXCR into one record per CDR3 protein. The repertoire holds around 140,000 distinct CDR3 sequences, with 15% to 20% as singletons. In regard to this clonotype: Its cognate antigen is unknown.

The TCR sequence derives from a male donor with ankylosing spondylitis. Sample: blood, either unsorted or a sorted T cell fraction (not recorded which).

The chain's CDR3 is CASSLAHSGVTDTQYF. The CDR3 coding sequence is TGTGCCAGCAGCTTAGCTCATAGCGGGGTCACAGATACGCAGTATTTT. The rearrangement joins TRBV7-9 to TRBJ2-3; 8 bases align to TRBD2. Germline V gives CDR1 SEHNR, CDR2 FQNEAQ (reference sequence). CDR3 length: 16 residues. V shed 0 bases, J shed 2 bases, and the junction held 4 bases outside the gene matches.